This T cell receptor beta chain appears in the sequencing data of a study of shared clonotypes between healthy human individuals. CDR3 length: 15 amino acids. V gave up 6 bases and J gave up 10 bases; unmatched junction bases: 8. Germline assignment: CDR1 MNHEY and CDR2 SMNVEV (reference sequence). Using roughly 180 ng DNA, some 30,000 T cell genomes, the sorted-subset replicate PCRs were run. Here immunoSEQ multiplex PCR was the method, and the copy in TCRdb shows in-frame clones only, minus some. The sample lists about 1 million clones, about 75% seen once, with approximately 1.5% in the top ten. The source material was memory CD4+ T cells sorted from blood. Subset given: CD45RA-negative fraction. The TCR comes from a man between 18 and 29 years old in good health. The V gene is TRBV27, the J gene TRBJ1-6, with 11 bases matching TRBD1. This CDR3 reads CASRIRDRGISPLHF. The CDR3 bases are TGTGCCAGCAGAATCCGGGACAGGGGGATCTCACCCCTCCACTTT.